Here is one T cell receptor (beta chain) with its context. Its antigen remains unknown. The data are from a study of identical twins. From the 5' RACE reads, TCRdb called clonotypes with MiXCR, one entry per CDR3 protein. This sample has about 520,000 distinct CDR3 sequences, with 22% found just once. General observations from the study: A cross-sectional statistical analysis, not follow-up of the same donors, supported the conclusions.

V lost 6 bases and J 1 base, leaving 12 bases between the germline ends. This CDR3 spans 13 amino acids. Germline V gene lookup returns CDR1 DFQATT and CDR2 SNEGSKA (reference sequence). This sample also appeared in a second study, on T cells expressing NK-cell markers. That source adds: With respect to HCMV, most of the eight sequenced donors were seropositive, and one was seronegative.

The origin of this receptor is a woman aged 18-29 years in good health. The sample was CD4+ T cells sorted from blood. The chain uses TRBV20-1 and TRBJ1-1, with D perhaps TRBD1 (5 bases). The CDR3 nucleotides read TGCAGTGCGGCTCGGACACCGAACACTGAAGCTTTCTTT. Protein product: CSAARTPNTEAFF.